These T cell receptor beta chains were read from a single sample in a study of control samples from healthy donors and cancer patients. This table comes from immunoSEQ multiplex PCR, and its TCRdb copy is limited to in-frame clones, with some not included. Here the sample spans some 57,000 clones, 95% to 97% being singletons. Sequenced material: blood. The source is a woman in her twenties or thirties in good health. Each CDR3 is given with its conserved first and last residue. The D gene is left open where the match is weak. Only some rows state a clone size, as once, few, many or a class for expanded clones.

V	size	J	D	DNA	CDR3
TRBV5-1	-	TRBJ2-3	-	TGCGCCAGCAGCTTCCGGGGGCTGGGCACAGATACGCAGTATTTT	CASSFRGLGTDTQYF
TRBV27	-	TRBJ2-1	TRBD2	TGTGCCAGCAGTTACACTAGCGGGAGATACAATGAGCAGTTCTTC	CASSYTSGRYNEQFF
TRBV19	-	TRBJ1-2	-	TGTGCCAGTAGTCCGCCAGGGAGGAGGGGCTACACCTTC	CASSPPGRRGYTF
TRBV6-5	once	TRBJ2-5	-	TGTGCCAGCAGCTTCCAGGGTGAAGAGACCCAGTACTTC	CASSFQGEETQYF
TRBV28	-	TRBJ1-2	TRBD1	TGTGCCAGCAGTTTACCTCGGGACAGATATGGCTACACCTTC	CASSLPRDRYGYTF
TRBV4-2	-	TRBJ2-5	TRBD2	TGTGCCAGCAGCCAAGATCTGCCTGGGACTAGCGGGTGGAAATCCCAAGAGACCCAGTACTTC	CASSQDLPGTSGWKSQETQYF
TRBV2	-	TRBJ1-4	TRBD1	TGTGCCAGCAGAGGACAGGGGGCTTTACCTAATGAAAAACTGTTTTTT	CASRGQGALPNEKLFF
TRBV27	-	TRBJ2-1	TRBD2	TGTGCCAGCAGTTATGCGGGAGGCAACAATGAGCAGTTCTTC	CASSYAGGNNEQFF
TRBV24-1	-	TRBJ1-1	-	TGTGCCACCAGTGACGTACGCGGGGGCCAAGCTTTCTTT	CATSDVRGGQAFF
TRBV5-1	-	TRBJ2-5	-	TGCGCCAGCAGCTACCCCCTGTGTAGGGAGACCCAGTACTTC	CASSYPLCRETQYF
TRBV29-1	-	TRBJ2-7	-	TGCAGCGTTGATTGGGGGAGCAGGGAGCAGTACTTC	CSVDWGSREQYF
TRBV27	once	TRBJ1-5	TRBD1	TGTGCCAGCAGTTCAGGGACAGCCAGTAGCAATCAGCCCCAGCATTTT	CASSSGTASSNQPQHF
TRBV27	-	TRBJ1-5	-	TGTGCCAGCAGTTTATCCAGCAATCAGCCCCAGCATTTT	CASSLSSNQPQHF
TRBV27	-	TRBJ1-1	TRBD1	TGTGCCAGCAGTTCTAGACAGGGGCTAAGGACTGAAGCTTTCTTT	CASSSRQGLRTEAFF
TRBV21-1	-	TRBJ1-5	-	TGTGCCAGCAGCAAAGGAGGGTTTTTTTTACGGTCAAAGAATCAGCCCCAGCATTTT	CASSKGGFFLRSKNQPQHF
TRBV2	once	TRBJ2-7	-	TGTGCCAACCGGCGTAGCGGCTACGAGCAGTACTTC	CANRRSGYEQYF
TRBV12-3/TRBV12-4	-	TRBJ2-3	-	TGTGCCAGCAGTTTGGGGGCGCAGTATTTT	CASSLGAQYF
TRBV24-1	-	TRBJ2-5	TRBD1	TGTGCCACCAGTGACTCCCTAGGACAGGGGGCAGGGGAGACCCAGTACTTC	CATSDSLGQGAGETQYF
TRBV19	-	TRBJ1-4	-	TGTGCCAGCAGCTTACAGGGAGGTACGGGAAAACTGTTTTTT	CASSLQGGTGKLFF
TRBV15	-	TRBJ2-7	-	TGTGCCACCAGCAGAGCCAGGGACTACGAGCAGTACTTC	CATSRARDYEQYF
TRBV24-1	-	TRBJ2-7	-	TGTGCCACCAGTGACCAGGGACGGTCGTTGCAGTACTTC	CATSDQGRSLQYF
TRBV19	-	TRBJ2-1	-	TGTGCCAGTAGTATAGTCGGCTCCAATGAGCAGTTCTTC	CASSIVGSNEQFF
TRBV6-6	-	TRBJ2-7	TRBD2	TGTGCCAGCAGTTACTCTCCCGGGACTAGCGATCAGTACTTC	CASSYSPGTSDQYF
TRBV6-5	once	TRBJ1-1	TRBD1	TGTGCCAGCAGCTACGGGACAGGACTTAACACTGAAGCTTTCTTT	CASSYGTGLNTEAFF
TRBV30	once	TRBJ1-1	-	TGTGCCTGGAGTCCGTTGGTAGATAATGAAGCTTTCTTT	CAWSPLVDNEAFF
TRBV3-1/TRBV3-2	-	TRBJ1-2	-	TGTGCCAGCAGCCAAGACTGGTGGTTGGGGGTAAACTATGGCTACACCTTC	CASSQDWWLGVNYGYTF
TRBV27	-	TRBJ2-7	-	TGTGCCAGCAGTCTCCTGGGACTGAACTACGAGCAGTACTTC	CASSLLGLNYEQYF
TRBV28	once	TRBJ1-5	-	TGTGCCAGCAGAGGGGTTTTTCTCGATCAGCCCCAGCATTTT	CASRGVFLDQPQHF